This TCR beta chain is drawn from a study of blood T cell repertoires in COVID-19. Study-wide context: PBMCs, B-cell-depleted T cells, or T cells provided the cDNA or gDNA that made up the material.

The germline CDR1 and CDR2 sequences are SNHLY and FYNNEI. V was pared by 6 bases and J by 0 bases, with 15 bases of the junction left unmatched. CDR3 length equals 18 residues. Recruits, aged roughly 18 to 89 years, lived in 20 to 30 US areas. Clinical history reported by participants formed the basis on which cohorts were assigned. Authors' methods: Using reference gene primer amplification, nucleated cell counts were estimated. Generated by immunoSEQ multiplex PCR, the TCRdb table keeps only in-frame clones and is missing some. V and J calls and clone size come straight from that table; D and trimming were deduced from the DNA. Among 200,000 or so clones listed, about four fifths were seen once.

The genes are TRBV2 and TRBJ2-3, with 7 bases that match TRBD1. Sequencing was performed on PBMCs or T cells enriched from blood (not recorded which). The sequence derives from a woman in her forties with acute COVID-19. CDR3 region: CASSSDRPIGFSTDTQYF. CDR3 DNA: TGTGCCAGCAGCTCGGACAGGCCGATCGGTTTTAGCACAGATACGCAGTATTTT.